These T cell receptor beta chains were read from a single sample in a study of T cell responses to AZD1222 COVID-19 vaccine. The method was immunoSEQ multiplex PCR; TCRdb's version includes in-frame clones alone and lacks a portion of them. The repertoire holds about 93,000 clones, with over 75% as singletons. Here the sequenced sample was peripheral blood, taken 28 days after the second AZD1222 dose. The receptor set was obtained from an adult who received the AZD1222 COVID-19 vaccine. CDR3s include the opening cysteine and the closing phenylalanine or tryptophan. The order of the fields is D gene, J gene, clone size, V gene, CDR3 DNA, CDR3 protein. D genes are given only for firm matches. Rows give clone size only sometimes, using once, few, many, or a class for an expanded clone.

- TRBJ2-5 - TRBV4-1 TGCGCCAGCAGCCAAGAGGAGGATATTGGGGTCGGGGAGACCCAGTACTTC CASSQEEDIGVGETQYF
- TRBJ2-2 once TRBV12-5 TGTGCTAGTGGGGAGCCGAACACCGGGGAGCTGTTTTTT CASGEPNTGELFF
TRBD1 TRBJ1-1 - TRBV19 TGTGCCAGTAGTACAGGGGGCGGATGGTACACTGAAGCTTTCTTT CASSTGGGWYTEAFF
- TRBJ2-7 - TRBV27 TGTGCCAGCAGTCTGCTCGGGGACGAGCAGTACTTC CASSLLGDEQYF
- TRBJ2-5 - TRBV30 TGTGCCTGGAGTGTAAATTCAGGAGAGACCCAGTACTTC CAWSVNSGETQYF
TRBD2 TRBJ2-5 - TRBV7-6 TGTGCCAGCAGCTTAGGCGGGAGTACTGAGACCCAGTACTTC CASSLGGSTETQYF
TRBD1 TRBJ2-1 - TRBV9 TGTGCCAGCAGCTCATCAGGAGGGACAGGGGTATCGAATGAGCAGTTCTTC CASSSSGGTGVSNEQFF
TRBD1 TRBJ2-2 - TRBV7-9 TGTGCCAGCAGCGACAGGGGGCAAAAAATCGGGGAGCTGTTTTTT CASSDRGQKIGELFF
- TRBJ1-3 - TRBV5-1 TGCGCCAGCAGCTTCAGTCAAGTGGACACCATATATTTT CASSFSQVDTIYF
TRBD2 TRBJ2-1 once TRBV10-1 TGCGCCAGCAGGCCTCTAGCGGGGGGTATCTACAATGAGCAGTTCTTC CASRPLAGGIYNEQFF
- TRBJ2-7 - TRBV5-1 TGCGCCAGCAGCTTGGAAGTGGGGTACGAGCAGTACTTC CASSLEVGYEQYF
TRBD1 TRBJ1-2 - TRBV7-2 TGTGCCAGCAGCTTAGTAACAGGGGGCTATGGCTACACCTTC CASSLVTGGYGYTF
- TRBJ2-7 once TRBV7-9 TGTGCCAGCAGCCCAGGGGTCTCCTACGAGCAGTACTTC CASSPGVSYEQYF
- TRBJ2-1 - TRBV27 TGTGCCAGCAGTCCCTTCTCCTACAATGAGCAGTTCTTC CASSPFSYNEQFF
TRBD1 TRBJ2-7 - TRBV6-6 TGTGCCAGCAGACGACGGGACAGGGAAAGTTACGAGCAGTACTTC CASRRRDRESYEQYF
TRBD2 TRBJ2-7 - TRBV18 TGTGCCAGCTCACCAGCGGCGGGGGGCCCCTACGAGCAGTACTTC CASSPAAGGPYEQYF
- TRBJ2-1 - TRBV20-1 TGCAGTGCTAGTCGGGGATTTGGCTACAATGAGCAGTTCTTC CSASRGFGYNEQFF
- TRBJ2-5 - TRBV5-1 TGCGCCAGCAGCCCACGGACAGCCCAAGAGACCCAGTACTTC CASSPRTAQETQYF
TRBD2 TRBJ2-7 - TRBV4-2 TGTGCCAGCAGCGACCGGACTAGCGGAGACTCCTACGAGCAGTACTTC CASSDRTSGDSYEQYF
- TRBJ2-3 - TRBV12-3/TRBV12-4 TGTGCCAGCAAACTATCTAGCACAGATACGCAGTATTTT CASKLSSTDTQYF
TRBD1 TRBJ1-4 - TRBV27 TGTGCCAGCAGTTCACCGGGACAGGGTGAAAAACTGTTTTTT CASSSPGQGEKLFF
- TRBJ1-1 few TRBV10-2 TGCGCCAGCAGTGAGTATGGGGAGGACACTGAAGCTTTCTTT CASSEYGEDTEAFF
TRBD1 TRBJ1-4 - TRBV19 TGTGCCAGCGCGGGACAGTCTAATGAAAAACTGTTTTTT CASAGQSNEKLFF
- TRBJ1-3 - TRBV5-1 TGCGCCAGCAGCTTGGATCTCTCTGGAAACACCATATATTTT CASSLDLSGNTIYF
- TRBJ2-7 - TRBV6-6 TGTGCCAGCAGACCGACCCAAGGTGGCTCCTACGAGCAGTACTTC CASRPTQGGSYEQYF
- TRBJ2-7 - TRBV5-1 TGCGCCAGCGCTCTAACAGCGGTCCACTCCTACGAGCAGTACTTC CASALTAVHSYEQYF
- TRBJ1-5 - TRBV19 TGTGCCAGTAGTATGGGAAATCAGCCCCAGCATTTT CASSMGNQPQHF
- TRBJ1-5 - TRBV30 TGTGCCTGGAGTGGCAGCAATCAGCCCCAGCATTTT CAWSGSNQPQHF
- TRBJ1-2 - TRBV5-4 TGTGCCAGCAGCCTTGACATCTATGGCTACACCTTC CASSLDIYGYTF
- TRBJ1-1 - TRBV7-8 TGTGCCAGCAGCCGGCAGGGGATTGAAGCTTTCTTT CASSRQGIEAFF
TRBD2 TRBJ2-7 - TRBV2 TGTGCCAGCAGTGAGCAACTAGCGGGGTTCTACGAGCAGTACTTC CASSEQLAGFYEQYF
TRBD1 TRBJ2-7 - TRBV5-1 TGCGCCAGCAGCTTGCACACAACAACGGACAGGGGGAAGTCTCCTTACGAGCAGTACTTC CASSLHTTTDRGKSPYEQYF
- TRBJ1-4 - TRBV5-4 TGTGCCAGCAGCCCCGGGGACACCCGTGAAAAACTGTTTTTT CASSPGDTREKLFF
- TRBJ2-7 - TRBV5-6 TGTGCCAGCAGCTTGTTATACAGCTCCTACGAGCAGTACTTC CASSLLYSSYEQYF
- TRBJ1-2 once TRBV6-1 TGTGCCAGCAGTGAACCGGCAGGGAATAACTATGGCTACACCTTC CASSEPAGNNYGYTF
TRBD1 TRBJ2-1 once TRBV24-1 TGTGCCACCCAAAATGCAGGGGGCACCTACAATGAGCAGTTCTTC CATQNAGGTYNEQFF
- TRBJ1-5 - TRBV27 TGTGCCAGCAGCCTAACAGGGCAGCCCCAGCATTTT CASSLTGQPQHF
TRBD1 TRBJ1-2 once TRBV5-1 TGCGCCAGCAGCTTCATCACAGGGGGTGACTATGGCTACACCTTC CASSFITGGDYGYTF